Below are 23 T cell receptor beta chains sequenced from a single sample in a study of long-term antiretroviral therapy in people with HIV (dated by TCRdb to 2021 to 2024). The immunoSEQ hsTCRB v3.0 assay was used at survey level resolution for TRB variable region sequencing. Drawn from immuneACCESS, this table holds only the in-frame rearrangements with V and J called that TCRdb kept. Clones are partly lost; checked studies trace under half to an unresolved V gene and leave the rest unexplained. The sample table holds some 22,000 clones, of which less than 80% were seen once. The top ten clonotypes cover about a tenth of the sample. The sequenced sample was unsorted PBMCs, obtained 4.1 years after starting antiretroviral therapy. These receptors were taken from a woman between 40 and 55 years old with HIV.

This clone was observed a handful of times. V gene TRBV4-1 combines with J gene TRBJ1-2; D gene uncertain. This CDR3 is built from 15 residues. V gave up 0 bases and J gave up 2 bases, with 10 bases separating them. Per germline, CDR1 MGHRA and CDR2 YSYEKL. CDR3 residues: CASSQDELGNYGYTF. The CDR3 coding sequence is TGCGCCAGCAGCCAAGACGAGTTAGGGAACTATGGCTACACCTTC.

The V gene is TRBV19, the J gene TRBJ1-2; D is uncertain. CDR1 is LNHDA and CDR2 is SQIVND in the germline V gene (reference sequence). The length of the CDR3 is 14 residues. V lost 10 bases, J lost 4 bases, and 19 bases lay in between. DNA of the CDR3: TGTGCCACAACTGACCGGACCCACCTCTATGGCTACACCTTC. Protein product: CATTDRTHLYGYTF.

The rearrangement uses TRBV25-1 and TRBJ1-3; D is undetermined. The CDR3 length is 13 residues. Germline CDR1 and CDR2: MGHDK and SYGVNS. Trimming removed 5 bases at V and 1 base at J, with 6 bases between. The DNA for the CDR3 is TGTGCCAGCAGTTCGGATTCTGGAAACACCATATATTTT. Amino acid sequence: CASSSDSGNTIYF.

V usage is TRBV5-4 and J usage is TRBJ1-2; 10 bases map to TRBD1. The V gene's germline CDR1 is SGHNT and CDR2 YYREEE (reference sequence). The CDR3 has 14 residues. V shed 0 bases, J shed 8 bases, and the junction held 4 bases outside the gene matches. The CDR3 protein is CASSLEGQGFGYTF. CDR3 sequence (DNA): TGTGCCAGCAGCTTGGAGGGACAGGGGTTCGGCTACACCTTC.

The CDR3, as DNA: TGTGCCAGCAGCTTAATGGGGGAAGAGCAGTACTTC. The encoded protein is CASSLMGEEQYF. J is TRBJ2-7 and V is TRBV11-3; D is possibly TRBD1 or TRBD2 (5 bases each). The CDR3 extends over 12 amino acids. Germline V lookup: CDR1 SGHNT, CDR2 YENEEA. V shed 2 bases and J shed 7 bases, with 9 bases lying between them.

The chain uses TRBV29-1 and TRBJ2-1; 9 bases match TRBD2. The CDR3 covers 18 residues. The V gene end was trimmed by 4 bases and the J gene end by 7 bases; junction bases not matched to a gene: 20. Germline V gives CDR1 SQVTM, CDR2 ANQGSEA. The CDR3 nucleotides are TGCAGCGTTGTCGCCCCGGTCTTGGCGGGAGGGCCGAGGAATGAGCAGTTCTTC. Protein product: CSVVAPVLAGGPRNEQFF.

This clone was observed a handful of times. V usage is TRBV13 and J usage is TRBJ1-5; the D gene is possibly TRBD1 (6 bases). V lost 3 bases and J lost 0, with 9 bases in between. This CDR3 has 15 amino acids. The V gene's germline CDR1 is PRHDT and CDR2 FYEKMQ (reference sequence). For the CDR3, the DNA is TGTGCCAGCAGCTTGGGACACTTTAGCAATCAGCCCCAGCATTTT. As protein: CASSLGHFSNQPQHF.

The rearrangement uses TRBV19 and TRBJ2-7; D not resolved. V was pared by 3 bases and J by 2 bases, with 17 bases between. The CDR3 totals 16 residues. Germline V gene lookup returns CDR1 LNHDA and CDR2 SQIVND (reference sequence). Written as DNA, the CDR3 is TGTGCCAGTAGTATGGGTACCGCAGGATTTCCCTACGAGCAGTACTTC. It encodes CASSMGTAGFPYEQYF.

The chain links TRBV6-6 to TRBJ2-7; D is undetermined. The V end lost 6 bases, the J end lost 1 base, and 10 bases lay between the germline ends. CDR3 size: 13 residues. The germline CDR1 and CDR2 sequences are MNHNY and SVGAGI (reference sequence). The CDR3 DNA reads as TGTGCCAGCAGCCCGGACGGATCCTACGAGCAGTACTTC. It codes for CASSPDGSYEQYF.

The chain is built from TRBV27 and TRBJ2-1, with D perhaps matching TRBD2 (6 bases). This CDR3 comprises 12 residues. The V end lost 5 bases, the J end lost 15 bases, and 17 bases lay between the germline ends. Looked up from germline, CDR1 is MNHEY and CDR2 is SMNVEV (reference sequence). CDR3 nucleotides: TGTGCCAGCAGTCAACCGGGACTGTACAGGTTCTTC. Translating gives CASSQPGLYRFF.

J is TRBJ2-3 and V is TRBV5-6; 13 bases line up with TRBD2. The V gene end was trimmed by 4 bases and the J gene end by 4 bases; junction bases not matched to a gene: 12. The germline V gene encodes CDR1 SGHDT and CDR2 YYEEEE. The CDR3 has 18 amino acids. CDR3 loop: CASSQSRLAGGNADTQYF. CDR3 sequence (DNA): TGTGCCAGCAGCCAAAGTCGACTAGCGGGAGGTAATGCAGATACGCAGTATTTT.

The chain employs TRBV4-1 and TRBJ1-2; no firm D call. Per germline, CDR1 MGHRA and CDR2 YSYEKL. The CDR3 is made up of 17 amino acids. Trimming stripped 0 bases from V and 2 bases from J, with 16 bases between. The CDR3: CASSQDLFGLGNYGYTF. For the CDR3, the DNA is TGCGCCAGCAGCCAAGATCTCTTTGGGTTAGGAAACTATGGCTACACCTTC.

V and J are TRBV2 and TRBJ2-3; no reliable D call. The ends were cut back, 5 bases at V and 3 bases at J, with 9 bases in the middle. The CDR3 has 13 amino acids. Germline V gene lookup returns CDR1 SNHLY and CDR2 FYNNEI. The CDR3 bases are TGTGCCAGCAGTTTCGGTATTACAGATACGCAGTATTTT. Translating it yields CASSFGITDTQYF. The complete variable domain, with remaining parts taken from reference TRBV2 and TRBJ2-3, reads EPEVTQTPSHQVTQMGQEVILRCVPISNHLYFYWYRQILGQKVEFLVSFYNNEISEKSEIFDDQFSVERPDGSNFTLKIRSTKLEDSAMYFCASSFGITDTQYFGPGTRLTVL.

This clone was observed once. This chain links TRBV25-1 with TRBJ2-7, with a possible D match to TRBD2 (5 bases). The CDR3 extends over 15 amino acids. V was trimmed by 0 bases and J by 7 bases, leaving 16 bases between them. Germline-derived CDR1 and CDR2 are MGHDK and SYGVNS. The CDR3: CASSEYGEGFGEQYF. The CDR3 nucleotides read TGTGCCAGCAGTGAATATGGCGAGGGTTTTGGGGAGCAGTACTTC.

This sequence joins TRBV7-2 and TRBJ1-2, with 7 nucleotides matching TRBD1. The CDR3 consists of 13 residues. Germline values: CDR1 SGHTA, CDR2 FQGNSA. J was trimmed by 10 bases and V by 1 base; bases with no gene match: 6. The chain's CDR3 is CASSLVGDRVYTF. The CDR3 DNA sequence: TGTGCCAGCAGCTTAGTGGGGGACAGAGTCTACACCTTC. The variable domain in full, with the rest retrieved from reference TRBV7-2 and TRBJ1-2, is GAGVSQSPSNKVTEKGKDVELRCDPISGHTALYWYRQSLGQGLEFLIYFQGNSAPDKSGLPSDRFSAERTGGSVSTLTIQRTQQEDSAVYLCASSLVGDRVYTFGSGTRLTVV.

The chain combines TRBV29-1 with TRBJ1-3; D is possibly TRBD1 (5 bases). Germline loops: CDR1 SQVTM, CDR2 ANQGSEA. The CDR3 runs to 13 residues. The ends were cut back, 3 bases at V and 2 bases at J, with 8 bases in the middle. The CDR3, as DNA: TGCAGCGTTGACGCGGGGCCTGGAAACACCATATATTTT. This encodes CSVDAGPGNTIYF.

The chain is built from TRBV27 and TRBJ2-2, with 9 bases fitting TRBD1. Germline lookup yields CDR1 MNHEY and CDR2 SMNVEV (reference sequence). The CDR3 loop spans 15 amino acids. V lost 3 bases, J lost 7 bases, and 6 bases stayed unmatched. This CDR3 is CASSLVTGGFGELFF. The CDR3 bases are TGTGCCAGCAGTTTGGTTACAGGGGGCTTCGGGGAGCTGTTTTTT.

The chain links TRBV7-8 to TRBJ1-3; D is possibly TRBD1 (6 bases). The CDR3 is made up of 15 amino acids. Germline lookup yields CDR1 SGHVS and CDR2 FQNEAQ. V was pared by 4 bases and J by 0 bases, with 10 bases between. The CDR3 region has the DNA TGTGCCAGCAGCTCGGACAGTCCCTCTGGAAACACCATATATTTT. Encoded protein: CASSSDSPSGNTIYF.

V is TRBV10-2 and J is TRBJ2-1; D gene ambiguous. Trimming cost V 1 base and J 2 bases, with 3 bases left between them. This CDR3 comprises 13 residues. Germline assignment: CDR1 WSHSY and CDR2 SAAADI. This CDR3 is CASSEWAYNEQFF. The CDR3 nucleotides are TGCGCCAGCAGTGAGTGGGCCTACAATGAGCAGTTCTTC.

This clone was counted a few times. The chain has TRBV6-5 and TRBJ1-6; D call uncertain. This CDR3 is built from 14 residues. Per the germline V gene, CDR1 is MNHEY and CDR2 is SVGAGI. Trimming pared 2 bases from V and 6 bases from J, leaving 8 bases between. For the CDR3, the DNA is TGTGCCAGCAGTTACCGGGTCCTTAATTCACCCCTCCACTTT. Amino acids: CASSYRVLNSPLHF.

V is TRBV27 and J is TRBJ2-2; no definite D call. The CDR3 runs to 13 residues. Germline CDR1 and CDR2: MNHEY and SMNVEV (reference sequence). V lost 4 bases to trimming and J lost 6 bases, with 9 bases between them. The CDR3 spells CASSWATPGELFF. The CDR3 DNA reads TGTGCCAGCAGTTGGGCAACCCCCGGGGAGCTGTTTTTT.

The rearrangement uses TRBV19 and TRBJ1-5, with TRBD1 as a possible D gene (6 bases). Germline V lookup: CDR1 LNHDA, CDR2 SQIVND (reference sequence). This CDR3 has 18 residues. Trimming cost V 5 bases and J 1 base, with 21 bases left between them. CDR3 bases: TGTGCCAGTAGTCTACCGTGGGGGGCGCGGGGAAGCAATCAGCCCCAGCATTTT. Its protein is CASSLPWGARGSNQPQHF.

This clone has just one count. V is TRBV11-3 and J is TRBJ2-7; TRBD1 or TRBD2 may be the D gene (6 bases each). Trimming pared 3 bases from V and 3 bases from J, leaving 15 bases between. Per germline, CDR1 SGHNT and CDR2 YENEEA. This CDR3 comprises 15 residues. The CDR3 coding sequence is TGTGCCAGCAGCTTTACGGGGGCCGTTGACTACGAGCAGTACTTC. Translated: CASSFTGAVDYEQYF.